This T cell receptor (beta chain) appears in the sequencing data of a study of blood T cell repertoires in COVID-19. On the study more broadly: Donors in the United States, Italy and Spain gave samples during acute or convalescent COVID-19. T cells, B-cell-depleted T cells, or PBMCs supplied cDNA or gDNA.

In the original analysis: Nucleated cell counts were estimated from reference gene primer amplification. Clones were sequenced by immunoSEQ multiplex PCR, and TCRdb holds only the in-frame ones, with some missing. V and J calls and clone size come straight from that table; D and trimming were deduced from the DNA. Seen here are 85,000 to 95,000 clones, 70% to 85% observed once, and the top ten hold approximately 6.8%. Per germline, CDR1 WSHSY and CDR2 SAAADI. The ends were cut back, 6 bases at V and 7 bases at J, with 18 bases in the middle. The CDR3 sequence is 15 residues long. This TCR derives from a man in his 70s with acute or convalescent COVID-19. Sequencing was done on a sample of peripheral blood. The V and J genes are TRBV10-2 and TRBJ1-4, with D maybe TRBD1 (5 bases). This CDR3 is CASSDRSQGGEKLFF. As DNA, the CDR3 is TGCGCCAGCAGCGACCGTAGCCAGGGTGGTGAAAAACTGTTTTTT.